What follows is one T cell receptor (beta chain) and its context. The entry originates in a study of tumor-infiltrating lymphocytes in oesophageal squamous cell carcinoma. Germline assignment: CDR1 SGHVS and CDR2 FNYEAQ. The CDR3 extends over 15 amino acids. Trimming took 3 bases from V and 2 from J, leaving 14 bases between them. TCRdb reanalysed the PCR reads using MiXCR and keeps one entry per CDR3 protein. The sample shows around 12,000 distinct CDR3 sequences, around 50% of them seen only once. The sequencing input was esophageal tumor tissue. This receptor was obtained from a female donor with esophageal squamous cell carcinoma. J is TRBJ2-7 and V is TRBV7-6, with TRBD1 as a possible D gene (7 bases). CDR3 loop: CASSFQAGGTYEQYF. The CDR3 DNA reads as TGTGCCAGCAGCTTTCAGGCAGGGGGGACCTACGAGCAGTACTTC.